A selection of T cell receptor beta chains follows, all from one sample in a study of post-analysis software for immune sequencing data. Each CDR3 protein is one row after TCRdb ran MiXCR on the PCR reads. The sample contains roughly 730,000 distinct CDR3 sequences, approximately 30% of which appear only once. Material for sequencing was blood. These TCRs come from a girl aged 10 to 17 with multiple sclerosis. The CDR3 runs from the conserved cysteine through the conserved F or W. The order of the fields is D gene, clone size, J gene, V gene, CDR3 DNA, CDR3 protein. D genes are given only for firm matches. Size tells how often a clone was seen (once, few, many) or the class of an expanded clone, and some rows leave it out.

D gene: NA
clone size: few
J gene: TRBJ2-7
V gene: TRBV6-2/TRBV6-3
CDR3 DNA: TGTGCCAGCACCAAAGGGTCAGGGTACGAGCAGTACTTC
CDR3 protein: CASTKGSGYEQYF

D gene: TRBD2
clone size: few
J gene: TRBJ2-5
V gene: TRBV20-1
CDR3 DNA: TGCAGTGCTAGAGGGAGGACTAGCGGGAAAGGGGAGACCCAGTACTTC
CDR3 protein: CSARGRTSGKGETQYF

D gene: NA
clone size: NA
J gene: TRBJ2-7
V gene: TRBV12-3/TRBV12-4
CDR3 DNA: TGTGCCAGCACCGAGGACTCCTTGAGATACGAGCAGTACTTC
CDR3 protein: CASTEDSLRYEQYF

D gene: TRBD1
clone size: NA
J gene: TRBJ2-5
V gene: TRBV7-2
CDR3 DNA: TGTGCCAGCAGCTTATGGGGGACAGAGCAAGAGACCCAGTACTTC
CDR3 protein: CASSLWGTEQETQYF

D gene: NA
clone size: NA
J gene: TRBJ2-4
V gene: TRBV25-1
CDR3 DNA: TGTGCCAGCAGCGCGGTCAAAAACATTCAGTACTTC
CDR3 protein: CASSAVKNIQYF

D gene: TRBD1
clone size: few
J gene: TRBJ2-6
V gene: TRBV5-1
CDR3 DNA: TGCGCCAGCGGACAGGTGGGCCGGGCCAACGTCCTGACTTTC
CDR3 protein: CASGQVGRANVLTF

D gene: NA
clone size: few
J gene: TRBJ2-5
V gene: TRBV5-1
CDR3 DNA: TGCGCCAGCAGCCTCATCCGCATGACAGATCAAGAGACCCAGTACTTC
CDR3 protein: CASSLIRMTDQETQYF

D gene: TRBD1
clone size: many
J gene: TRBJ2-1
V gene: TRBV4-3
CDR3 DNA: TGCGCCAGCAGCGCTCCCCCCTTCGGGACAGTCAACAATGAGCAGTTCTTC
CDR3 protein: CASSAPPFGTVNNEQFF

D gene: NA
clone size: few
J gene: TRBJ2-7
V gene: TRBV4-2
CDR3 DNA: TGTGCCAGCAGCCAAGGAGTGGGACTGGGGATCTACGAGCAGTACTTC
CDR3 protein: CASSQGVGLGIYEQYF

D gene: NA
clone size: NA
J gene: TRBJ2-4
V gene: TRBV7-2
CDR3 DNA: TGTGCCAGCGTAGGGGAAAACATTCAGTACTTC
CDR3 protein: CASVGENIQYF

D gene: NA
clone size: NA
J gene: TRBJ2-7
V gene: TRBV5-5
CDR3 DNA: TGTGCCAGCAGCTTAAGTGATCGCTCCTACGAGCAGTACTTC
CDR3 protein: CASSLSDRSYEQYF

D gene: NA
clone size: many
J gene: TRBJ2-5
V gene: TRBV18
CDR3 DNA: TGTGCCAGCTCACCCGGGACACAAGAGACCCAGTACTTC
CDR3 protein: CASSPGTQETQYF

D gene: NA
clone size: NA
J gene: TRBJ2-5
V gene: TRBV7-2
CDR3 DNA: TGTGCCAGCAGCTTAAGGAGCTGGGGCGGGGAGACCCAGTACTTC
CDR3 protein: CASSLRSWGGETQYF

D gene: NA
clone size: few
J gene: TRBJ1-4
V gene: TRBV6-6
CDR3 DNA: TGTGCCAGCACCCCTCCGGCTTCTGAAAAACTGTTTTTT
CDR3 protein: CASTPPASEKLFF

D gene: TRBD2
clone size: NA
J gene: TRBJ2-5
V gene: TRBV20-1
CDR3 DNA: TGCAGTGCAGTTAAAGCGGGACTAGCGGGGGTGCACCAAGAGACCCAGTACTTC
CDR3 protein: CSAVKAGLAGVHQETQYF

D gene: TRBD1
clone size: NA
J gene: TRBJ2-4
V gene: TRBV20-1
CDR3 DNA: TGCAGTGCTAGTCCCGGGACAGGGGGCTCCAAAAACATTCAGTACTTC
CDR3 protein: CSASPGTGGSKNIQYF

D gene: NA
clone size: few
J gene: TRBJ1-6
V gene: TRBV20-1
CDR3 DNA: TGCAGTGCTAGAGCTGGGTCTACCTATAATTCACCCCTCCACTTT
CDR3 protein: CSARAGSTYNSPLHF

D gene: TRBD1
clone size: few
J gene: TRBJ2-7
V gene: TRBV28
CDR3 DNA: TGTGCCAGCAGTAACACGCCGGGACAGGGCTACGAGCAGTACTTC
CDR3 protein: CASSNTPGQGYEQYF

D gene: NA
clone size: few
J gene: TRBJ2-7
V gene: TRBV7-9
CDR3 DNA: TGTGCCAGCAGCTTGGAGCCTCGGGACAGAAGTCGGGGGAACGAGCAGTACTTC
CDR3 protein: CASSLEPRDRSRGNEQYF

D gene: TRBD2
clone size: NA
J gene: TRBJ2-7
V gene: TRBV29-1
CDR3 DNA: TGCAGCGTTGCGGCGAGTAGCGGGATGGAGTATTACGAGCAGTACTTC
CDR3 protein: CSVAASSGMEYYEQYF

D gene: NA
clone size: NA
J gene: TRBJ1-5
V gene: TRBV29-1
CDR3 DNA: TGCAGTTCTGGGCCTAATCAGCCCCAGCATTTT
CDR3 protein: CSSGPNQPQHF

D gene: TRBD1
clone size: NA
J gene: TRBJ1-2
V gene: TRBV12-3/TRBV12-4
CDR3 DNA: TGTGCCAGCAGGTCGACAGGGATAAACTATGGCTACACCTTC
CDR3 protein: CASRSTGINYGYTF

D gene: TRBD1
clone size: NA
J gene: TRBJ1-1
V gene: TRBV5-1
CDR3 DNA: TGCGCCAGCAGCCTGAATGGACAGGACACTGAAGCTTTCTTT
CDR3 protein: CASSLNGQDTEAFF

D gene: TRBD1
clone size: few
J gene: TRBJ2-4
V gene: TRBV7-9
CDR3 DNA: TGTGCCAGCAGCTCCGGGGGTGCGACAGGGGCTCTCTACAATGAGCAGTACTTC
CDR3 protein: CASSSGGATGALYNEQYF

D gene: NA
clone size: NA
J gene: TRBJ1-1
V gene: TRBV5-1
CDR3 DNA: TGCGCCAGCAGCCCGACACCGATTAGGGCTGAAGCTTTCTTT
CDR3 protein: CASSPTPIRAEAFF

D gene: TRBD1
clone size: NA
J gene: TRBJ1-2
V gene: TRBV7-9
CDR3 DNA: TGTGCCAGCAGCTTTGCCGACAGGGACTATGGCTACACCTTC
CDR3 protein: CASSFADRDYGYTF

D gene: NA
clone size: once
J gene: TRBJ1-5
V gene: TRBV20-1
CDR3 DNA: TGCAGTGCAAGCCGGGGGGACCGACTCTCCAATCAGCCCCAGCATTTT
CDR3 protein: CSASRGDRLSNQPQHF

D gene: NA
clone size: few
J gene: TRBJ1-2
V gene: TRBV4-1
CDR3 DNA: TGCGCCAGCGCAGTGGGTCAGGGGTCCTATGGCTACACCTTC
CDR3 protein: CASAVGQGSYGYTF

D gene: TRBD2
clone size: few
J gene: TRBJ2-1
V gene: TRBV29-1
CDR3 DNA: TGCAGCGTTGAGGGACTAGCGGGAAGGGTGTACAATGAGCAGTTCTTC
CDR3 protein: CSVEGLAGRVYNEQFF

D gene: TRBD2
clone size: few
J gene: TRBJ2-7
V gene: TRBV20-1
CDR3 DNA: TGCAGTGCCCGTCGAAGCGGGAGGGCCAGCGAGCAGTACTTC
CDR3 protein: CSARRSGRASEQYF

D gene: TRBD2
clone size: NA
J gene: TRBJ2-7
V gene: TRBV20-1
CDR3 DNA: TGCAGTGCTAGAGATTATGGCGGGAGTTTTGTATTCGAGCAGTACTTC
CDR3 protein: CSARDYGGSFVFEQYF

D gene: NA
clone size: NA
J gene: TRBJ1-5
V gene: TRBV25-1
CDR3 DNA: TGTGCCAGCAGTGAATACGGGGATGATCAGCCCCAGCATTTT
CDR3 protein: CASSEYGDDQPQHF

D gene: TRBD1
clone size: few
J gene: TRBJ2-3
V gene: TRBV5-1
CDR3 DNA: TGCGCCAGCAGCTTGGGTTCAGGGGGTGGAGATACGCAGTATTTT
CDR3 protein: CASSLGSGGGDTQYF